The 29 T cell receptor beta chains given below trace back to one sample, sequenced in a study of blood T cell repertoires in COVID-19. Repertoires were generated with immunoSEQ multiplex PCR, while TCRdb's copy carries only in-frame clones and drops some. Here the sample spans roughly 100,000 clones, approximately 87% being singletons. The sample consisted of peripheral blood. These receptors originate from a human donor in a cohort sampled during active COVID-19.

The rearrangement links TRBV3-1 (or the pseudogene TRBV3-2) to TRBJ1-3; the match to TRBD1 covers 10 bases. The CDR3 has 16 amino acids. Trimming at V came to 0 bases and at J to 7 bases, leaving 6 bases not matched to a gene. Germline values: CDR1 LGHDT, CDR2 YNNKEL (reference sequence). The CDR3 protein is CASSQDKTGGGNTIYF. CDR3 coding DNA: TGTGCCAGCAGCCAAGACAAGACAGGGGGCGGGAACACCATATATTTT.

The chain employs TRBV7-2 and TRBJ1-3; D gene uncertain. Per the germline V gene, CDR1 is SGHTA and CDR2 is FQGNSA. Trimming took 5 bases from V and 0 from J, leaving 11 bases between them. This CDR3 contains 15 residues. CDR3 sequence (DNA): TGTGCCAGCAGCCCCACGACAAGCTCTGGAAACACCATATATTTT. Amino acid sequence: CASSPTTSSGNTIYF.

This clone appeared a single time. This chain uses TRBV19 with TRBJ1-6; D is unresolved. The CDR3 sequence is 13 residues long. Germline V gives CDR1 LNHDA, CDR2 SQIVND (reference sequence). The V end lost 6 bases, the J end lost 10 bases, and 13 bases lay between the germline ends. The CDR3 loop is CASRGGVGSPLHF. For the CDR3, the DNA is TGTGCCAGTAGGGGAGGAGTCGGGTCACCCCTCCACTTT. Filled out from reference TRBV19 and TRBJ1-6, the complete variable domain reads DGGITQSPKYLFRKEGQNVTLSCEQNLNHDAMYWYRQDPGQGLRLIYYSQIVNDFQKGDIAEGYSVSREKKESFPLTVTSAQKNPTAFYLCASRGGVGSPLHFGNGTRLTVT.

J is TRBJ2-7 and V is TRBV9, with 9 bases aligning to TRBD2. The CDR3 spans 16 residues. The germline gives CDR1 SGDLS, CDR2 YYNGEE. With 4 bases clipped from V and 2 bases from J, the junction kept 10 bases outside the gene matches. The CDR3, as DNA: TGTGCCAGCAGCCCCAAGGTAGCGGGGGACCCCTACGAGCAGTACTTC. It specifies CASSPKVAGDPYEQYF. Based on the CDR3 plus reference TRBV9 and TRBJ2-7, the full variable domain is DSGVTQTPKHLITATGQRVTLRCSPRSGDLSVYWYQQSLDQGLQFLIQYYNGEERAKGNILERFSAQQFPDLHSELNLSSLELGDSALYFCASSPKVAGDPYEQYFGPGTRLTVT.

V usage is TRBV11-2 and J usage is TRBJ1-4; D is ambiguous. Germline lookup yields CDR1 SGHAT and CDR2 FQNNGV. V lost 7 bases and J 8 bases, leaving 17 bases between the germline ends. This CDR3 spans 14 amino acids. The CDR3 reads CASTQGGPREKLFF. CDR3 DNA sequence: TGTGCCAGCACCCAAGGAGGACCTCGGGAAAAACTGTTTTTT.

The chain couples TRBV7-3 to TRBJ1-2, with 8 bases fitting TRBD1. The CDR3 contains 13 residues. Germline V gene sequence: CDR1 SGHTA, CDR2 FQGTGA. The V segment lost 5 bases and the J segment 3 bases; nucleotides outside the gene matches: 2. The CDR3 here is CASSLGQDYGYTF. The CDR3 nucleotides read TGTGCCAGCAGCCTGGGACAGGACTATGGCTACACCTTC.

The V and J genes are TRBV5-1 and TRBJ2-1; 8 nucleotides align to TRBD2. The CDR3 contains 14 residues. In germline, CDR1 is SGHRS, CDR2 YFSETQ. The V segment lost 6 bases and the J segment 4 bases; nucleotides outside the gene matches: 6. The CDR3 sequence is CASTRGGGYNEQFF. For the CDR3, the DNA is TGCGCCAGCACCCGGGGGGGCGGTTACAATGAGCAGTTCTTC.

The rearrangement joins TRBV4-2 to TRBJ1-6; perhaps TRBD1 as D (5 bases). The germline gives CDR1 LGHNA, CDR2 YNFKEQ. V lost 3 bases and J 5 bases, leaving 17 bases between the germline ends. The CDR3 runs to 17 residues. The CDR3, as DNA: TGTGCCAGCAGCCATATTCAGGGAAAGAGGAATAATTCACCCCTCCACTTT. It is translated as CASSHIQGKRNNSPLHF.

This clone came up once. The V and J genes are TRBV13 and TRBJ2-2, with a weak D call TRBD1 (5 bases). Trimming shortened V by 3 bases and J by 4 bases, and 12 bases separated the two germline ends. Germline-derived CDR1 and CDR2 are PRHDT and FYEKMQ (reference sequence). The CDR3 contains 15 residues. DNA for the CDR3: TGTGCCAGCAGCTTCAGGGTGGTGAGCACCGGGGAGCTGTTTTTT. It encodes CASSFRVVSTGELFF.

The rearrangement joins TRBV6-1 to TRBJ1-4; D is unclear. The CDR3 extends over 17 amino acids. Germline values: CDR1 MNHNS, CDR2 SASEGT. The ends were cut back, 2 bases at V and 7 bases at J, with 20 bases in the middle. CDR3 bases: TGTGCCAGCAGTGAACCCCCGGGAAGGACCTTAGGTGAAAAACTGTTTTTT. It encodes CASSEPPGRTLGEKLFF.

This chain uses TRBV6-6 with TRBJ1-1; 7 bases fit TRBD1. The CDR3 loop spans 14 amino acids. CDR1 is MNHNY, CDR2 SVGAGI, per germline (reference sequence). The V segment lost 7 bases and the J segment 1 base; nucleotides outside the gene matches: 6. CDR3 protein: CASIWTGRNTEAFF. CDR3 sequence (DNA): TGTGCCAGCATTTGGACAGGAAGGAACACTGAAGCTTTCTTT.

This clone was seen just once. The chain has TRBV2 and TRBJ2-3; perhaps TRBD1 as D (6 bases). CDR1 is SNHLY and CDR2 is FYNNEI in the germline V gene. Trimming took 5 bases from V and 0 from J, leaving 12 bases between them. CDR3 length: 15 amino acids. The DNA for the CDR3 is TGTGCCAGCAGTAAGCAGGGGAGAAGCACAGATACGCAGTATTTT. It yields the protein CASSKQGRSTDTQYF.

This chain uses TRBV28 with TRBJ1-1; a weak D match, TRBD1 (6 bases). Looked up from germline, CDR1 is MDHEN and CDR2 is SYDVKM. This CDR3 has 14 residues. V was shortened by 6 bases and J by 4 bases, with 15 bases between the two germline ends. The CDR3 nucleotides are TGTGCCAGCAGAACAGGGTTTCCTGGCACTGAAGCTTTCTTT. This translates into CASRTGFPGTEAFF.

The chain combines TRBV12-3 or TRBV12-4 with TRBJ1-2; D is unresolved. With 2 bases removed from V and 7 bases from J, the gap between germline ends came to 8 bases. The CDR3 length is 12 residues. This CDR3 is CASSLSPLGYTF. CDR3 coding DNA: TGTGCCAGCAGTTTATCCCCCCTTGGCTACACCTTC.

The chain employs TRBV7-3 and TRBJ2-6, with a possible D match to TRBD2 (6 bases). This CDR3 is built from 18 residues. The V and J ends lost 1 base and 0 bases respectively, with 13 bases between them. CDR1 is SGHTA, CDR2 FQGTGA, per germline. CDR3: CASSLSPGVSSGANVLTF. CDR3 bases: TGTGCCAGCAGCTTAAGCCCGGGGGTGAGCTCTGGGGCCAACGTCCTGACTTTC. Full variable domain (remainder filled in from reference TRBV7-3 and TRBJ2-6): GAGVSQTPSNKVTEKGKYVELRCDPISGHTALYWYRQSLGQGPEFLIYFQGTGAADDSGLPNDRFFAVRPEGSVSTLKIQRTERGDSAVYLCASSLSPGVSSGANVLTFGAGSRLTVL.

The chain recombines TRBV9 with TRBJ1-3, with a tentative D call TRBD1 (6 bases). This CDR3 has 16 residues. Trimming left V 1 base short and J 4 bases short, with 15 bases between. Germline V gene sequence: CDR1 SGDLS, CDR2 YYNGEE. In DNA, the CDR3 is TGTGCCAGCAGCGTAATCCCACAGGGTGAGGGAAACACCATATATTTT. It is translated as CASSVIPQGEGNTIYF.

The rearrangement uses TRBV7-8 and TRBJ2-7, with D possibly matching TRBD1 (5 bases). There are 12 residues in the CDR3. Germline V CDR1 and CDR2: SGHVS, FQNEAQ. V lost 3 bases to trimming and J lost 6 bases, with 9 bases between them. DNA of the CDR3: TGTGCCAGCAGCTTGGACCAGGGCGAGCAGTACTTC. It translates to CASSLDQGEQYF.

The CDR3 region is CASSEGVHTEAFF. The CDR3 DNA reads TGTGCCAGCAGCGAGGGGGTGCACACTGAAGCTTTCTTT. The J gene is TRBJ1-1, the V gene TRBV11-2, with a possible D match to TRBD1 (6 bases). The V end was cut by 5 bases, the J end by 3 bases, with 10 bases between. CDR1 SGHAT and CDR2 FQNNGV come from the germline V gene. This CDR3 has 13 residues.

The chain uses TRBV11-1 and TRBJ2-7; TRBD1 agrees at 8 bases. Trimming at V came to 1 base and at J to 5 bases, leaving 4 bases not matched to a gene. CDR1 is SGHAT, CDR2 FQDESV, per germline (reference sequence). This CDR3 has 14 amino acids. The CDR3 DNA reads as TGTGCCAGCAGCTTAGGGACAGGGTTTGACGAGCAGTACTTC. This sequence encodes CASSLGTGFDEQYF.

This clone was seen only once. The CDR3 loop is CASSLGQGESQPQHF. In DNA, the CDR3 is TGCGCCAGCAGCTTGGGACAGGGAGAAAGTCAGCCCCAGCATTTT. The chain uses TRBV5-1 and TRBJ1-5; 7 bases align to TRBD1. This CDR3 has 15 amino acids. V was clipped by 0 bases and J by 6 bases; unmatched bases: 6. The germline gives CDR1 SGHRS, CDR2 YFSETQ. Using reference TRBV5-1 and TRBJ1-5 for the parts outside the CDR3, the full variable domain is KAGVTQTPRYLIKTRGQQVTLSCSPISGHRSVSWYQQTPGQGLQFLFEYFSETQRNKGNFPGRFSGRQFSNSRSEMNVSTLELGDSALYLCASSLGQGESQPQHFGDGTRLSIL.

The rearrangement links TRBV28 to TRBJ1-2; no clear D. Germline CDR1 MDHEN, CDR2 SYDVKM. CDR3 length: 13 residues. Trimming cost V 5 bases and J 4 bases, with 11 bases left between them. CDR3 nucleotides: TGTGCCAGCAGTCCCGACAAGATCTATGGCTACACCTTC. It translates to CASSPDKIYGYTF.

The V gene is TRBV6-5, the J gene TRBJ1-3, with D unclear. The V gene lost 8 bases and the J gene lost 2 bases, with 7 bases spanning the gap. CDR1 MNHEY and CDR2 SVGAGI come from the germline V gene. This CDR3 has 12 residues. The CDR3 nucleotides are TGTGCCAGCCTGGCCCCTGGAAACACCATATATTTT. This codes for CASLAPGNTIYF.

The rearrangement links TRBV6-2 or TRBV6-3 to TRBJ1-1, with no clear D. The CDR3 contains 14 residues. Trimming stripped 2 bases from V and 0 bases from J, with 7 bases between. Germline V gene lookup returns CDR1 MNHEY and CDR2 SVGEGT. Here the CDR3 DNA reads TGTGCCAGCAGTTACACATACCTGAACACTGAAGCTTTCTTT. Its translation is CASSYTYLNTEAFF.

The chain joins TRBV19 to TRBJ2-2, with TRBD2 identical over 7 bases. The CDR3 contains 17 residues. J was trimmed by 4 bases and V by 4 bases; bases with no gene match: 12. Germline V gene data show CDR1 as LNHDA and CDR2 as SQIVND (reference sequence). The CDR3 nucleotides read TGTGCCAGTAGTAAAACCGGGATCGGCGGGGGCACCGGGGAGCTGTTTTTT. Its protein product is CASSKTGIGGGTGELFF.

V gene TRBV27 combines with J gene TRBJ2-1; the match to TRBD1 covers 9 bases. Germline CDR1 is MNHEY and CDR2 is SMNVEV (reference sequence). The CDR3 covers 16 residues. V dropped 6 bases and J dropped 4; count of bases not matched to a gene: 10. CDR3 DNA: TGTGCCAGCAGCGCAGGACAGGGGTCCCCTTACAATGAGCAGTTCTTC. Translated, it gives CASSAGQGSPYNEQFF.

This clone was detected a few times. The chain is built from TRBV7-6 and TRBJ1-5; D gene ambiguous. This CDR3 contains 13 residues. V shed 1 base and J shed 6 bases, with 7 bases lying between them. The germline V gene encodes CDR1 SGHVS and CDR2 FNYEAQ. The CDR3 sequence is CASSLDLSQPQHF. The CDR3 DNA sequence: TGTGCCAGCAGCTTAGATCTCTCTCAGCCCCAGCATTTT.

The chain is built from TRBV19 and TRBJ2-7; a weak D match, TRBD2 (6 bases). V dropped 7 bases and J dropped 2 bases, with 9 bases sitting between them. Germline V CDR1 and CDR2: LNHDA, SQIVND (reference sequence). The CDR3 covers 12 residues. CDR3 in amino acids: CASMGGAYEQYF. CDR3 DNA sequence: TGTGCCAGTATGGGAGGAGCCTACGAGCAGTACTTC.

J is TRBJ2-7 and V is TRBV15, with D perhaps matching TRBD1 (6 bases). V lost 3 bases and J lost 4, with 7 bases in between. The CDR3 spans 12 residues. Looked up from germline, CDR1 is LNHNV and CDR2 is YYDKDF (reference sequence). The CDR3, as DNA: TGTGCCACCAGCAGTACAGGGTACGAGCAGTACTTC. Residues: CATSSTGYEQYF.

This clone was seen only a few times. The rearrangement joins TRBV2 to TRBJ2-7; D is unclear. Germline CDR1 is SNHLY and CDR2 is FYNNEI. V lost 4 bases to trimming and J lost 7 bases, with 14 bases between them. The length of the CDR3 is 13 residues. The CDR3 loop reads CASSARGMGEQYF. CDR3 in DNA: TGTGCCAGCAGTGCTCGAGGTATGGGTGAGCAGTACTTC. The full variable domain, with the rest looked up from reference TRBV2 and TRBJ2-7, is EPEVTQTPSHQVTQMGQEVILRCVPISNHLYFYWYRQILGQKVEFLVSFYNNEISEKSEIFDDQFSVERPDGSNFTLKIRSTKLEDSAMYFCASSARGMGEQYFGPGTRLTVT.